The present T cell receptor beta chain was sequenced within a study of blood T cells in healthy people across ages. Germline V gene lookup returns CDR1 DFQATT and CDR2 SNEGSKA (reference sequence). Unmatched junction bases numbered 8, after V lost 0 bases and J lost 0 bases. The CDR3 covers 17 residues. Alongside a J-beta primer mix, a sample-barcoded 5' primer served in a second PCR lasting roughly 7 to 11 cycles. TCRdb passed the 5' RACE reads through MiXCR, listing each CDR3 protein once. The sample shows about 1.6 million distinct CDR3 sequences, about 31% of them seen only once. The sample taken for sequencing was blood. This TCR came from a woman aged 25 to 39 in good health. The chain links TRBV20-1 to TRBJ2-1; 7 bases are shared with TRBD2. The CDR3 loop reads CSARDPRDYSSYNEQFF. CDR3 DNA: TGCAGTGCTAGAGACCCGCGGGACTATAGCTCCTACAATGAGCAGTTCTTC.